These T cell receptor beta chains were read from a single sample in a study of T cell responses to AZD1222 COVID-19 vaccine. Assay used: immunoSEQ multiplex PCR; TCRdb lists only in-frame clones, some missing. The sample lists 130,000 or so clones; approximately 86% were seen once. The source material was peripheral blood, sampled 28 days after the second AZD1222 dose. Source of these receptors: an adult who received the AZD1222 COVID-19 vaccine. Each CDR3 is given with its conserved first and last residue. D genes are given only for firm matches. For some rows the clone size is stated as once, few or many, or as a class when expanded; others skip it.

clone size | CDR3 length | D gene | J gene | V gene | CDR3 protein | CDR3 DNA
. | 14 | . | TRBJ1-2 | TRBV7-8 | CASSLVKENYGYTF | TGTGCCAGCAGCTTAGTTAAGGAAAACTATGGCTACACCTTC
. | 14 | . | TRBJ1-6 | TRBV28 | CASSLYPPNSPLHF | TGTGCCAGCAGTTTATATCCCCCGAATTCACCCCTCCACTTT
. | 15 | TRBD2 | TRBJ2-1 | TRBV10-3 | CAISGGGSTYNEQFF | TGTGCCATCAGTGGCGGGGGATCAACCTACAATGAGCAGTTCTTC
. | 15 | . | TRBJ1-4 | TRBV28 | CASSRQTATNEKLFF | TGTGCCAGCAGTCGACAAACCGCAACTAATGAAAAACTGTTTTTT
. | 14 | . | TRBJ1-2 | TRBV5-4 | CASSFTNINYGYTF | TGTGCCAGCAGCTTTACGAACATAAACTATGGCTACACCTTC
. | 15 | . | TRBJ1-1 | TRBV3-1/TRBV3-2 | CASSQEGRRGTEAFF | TGTGCCAGCAGCCAAGAGGGGAGAAGGGGCACTGAAGCTTTCTTT
. | 17 | TRBD2 | TRBJ2-3 | TRBV28 | CASSRTPSGGLTDTQYF | TGTGCCAGCAGCCGGACCCCTAGCGGGGGGTTGACAGATACGCAGTATTTT
once | 13 | . | TRBJ2-2 | TRBV19 | CASSPFSAGELFF | TGTGCCAGTAGTCCCTTTTCCGCCGGGGAGCTGTTTTTT
. | 14 | . | TRBJ2-5 | TRBV10-1 | CASITGAYQETQYF | TGCGCCAGCATAACGGGCGCGTACCAAGAGACCCAGTACTTC
. | 15 | . | TRBJ2-7 | TRBV5-1 | CASSQIPGSSYEQYF | TGCGCCAGCAGCCAAATCCCCGGGAGCTCCTACGAGCAGTACTTC
few | 16 | TRBD1 | TRBJ1-3 | TRBV5-1 | CASSRLQGTYGNTIYF | TGCGCCAGCAGCAGACTACAGGGGACGTACGGAAACACCATATATTTT
. | 14 | . | TRBJ1-1 | TRBV19 | CASSLTFGGERAFF | TGTGCCAGTAGCCTCACGTTCGGAGGGGAACGAGCTTTCTTT
. | 14 | . | TRBJ1-4 | TRBV27 | CASGERGVSEKLFF | TGTGCCAGCGGCGAGAGGGGTGTGAGTGAAAAACTGTTTTTT
few | 14 | . | TRBJ2-1 | TRBV19 | CASSGASSYNEQFF | TGTGCCAGTAGTGGGGCCAGCTCCTACAATGAGCAGTTCTTC
. | 10 | . | TRBJ1-1 | TRBV20-1 | CSVKSGEAFF | TGCAGTGTCAAGTCAGGGGAAGCTTTCTTT
. | 13 | . | TRBJ1-5 | TRBV12-3/TRBV12-4 | CASSSERYQPQHF | TGTGCCAGCAGTTCCGAGCGATATCAGCCCCAGCATTTT
once | 16 | . | TRBJ1-1 | TRBV4-2 | CASSQDIGRLNTEAFF | TGTGCCAGCAGCCAGGATATAGGCAGGTTGAACACTGAAGCTTTCTTT
. | 15 | TRBD1 | TRBJ2-7 | TRBV19 | CASSIQAGGEYEQYF | TGTGCCAGTAGTATACAGGCAGGGGGCGAGTACGAGCAGTACTTC
few | 11 | . | TRBJ2-7 | TRBV10-2 | CASSVSYEQYF | TGCGCCAGCAGTGTCTCCTACGAGCAGTACTTC
. | 15 | . | TRBJ1-2 | TRBV5-6 | CASSRRGAIGNGYTF | TGTGCCAGCAGCCGCCGAGGGGCAATTGGGAATGGCTACACCTTC
. | 15 | TRBD2 | TRBJ2-2 | TRBV10-2 | CASSASGGNTGELFF | TGCGCCAGCAGTGCCAGCGGGGGGAACACCGGGGAGCTGTTTTTT
. | 13 | . | TRBJ2-6 | TRBV18 | CASSVSGANVLTF | TGTGCCAGCTCAGTCTCTGGGGCCAACGTCCTGACTTTC
. | 17 | . | TRBJ1-1 | TRBV19 | CASSIWGGRGMNTEAFF | TGTGCCAGTAGTATTTGGGGGGGAAGAGGGATGAACACTGAAGCTTTCTTT
. | 15 | . | TRBJ2-7 | TRBV7-8 | CASSLGFQATYEQYF | TGTGCCAGCAGCTTAGGATTTCAGGCGACCTACGAGCAGTACTTC
. | 16 | . | TRBJ2-2 | TRBV6-5 | CASSYSIPGNTGELFF | TGTGCCAGCAGTTACTCGATTCCCGGAAACACCGGGGAGCTGTTTTTT
. | 15 | TRBD1 | TRBJ1-1 | TRBV18 | CASSPGQGTNTEAFF | TGTGCCAGCTCACCCGGACAGGGGACGAACACTGAAGCTTTCTTT
. | 14 | TRBD1 | TRBJ1-2 | TRBV9 | CASSFSGQGGGYTF | TGTGCCAGCAGCTTCTCGGGACAGGGCGGGGGCTACACCTTC
. | 13 | . | TRBJ2-7 | TRBV2 | CASSLGVTYEQYF | TGTGCCAGCAGTCTGGGGGTCACCTACGAGCAGTACTTC
. | 12 | . | TRBJ1-3 | TRBV10-1 | CASGTSGNTIYF | TGCGCCAGCGGGACGTCTGGAAACACCATATATTTT
many | 13 | TRBD1 | TRBJ2-2 | TRBV18 | CASSPDRAGELFF | TGTGCCAGCTCCCCTGACAGGGCCGGGGAGCTGTTTTTT
. | 12 | . | TRBJ2-7 | TRBV20-1 | CSASRQAYEQYF | TGCAGTGCCAGTCGACAGGCCTACGAGCAGTACTTC